Listed below are T cell receptor beta chains from one sample, sequenced in a study of T cells in Graves' hyperthyroidism and ophthalmopathy. One entry per CDR3 protein, called by TCRdb with MiXCR from the multiplex PCR reads. This table holds 250,000 to 350,000 distinct CDR3 sequences, around 20% found once. The sequenced sample was blood. The source is a man younger than 45 with Graves' ophthalmopathy. CDR3s include the opening cysteine and the closing phenylalanine or tryptophan. A D gene is named only where the DNA matches it firmly. The size field is filled for only some rows; it gives once, few, many or a size class.

>NA|TRBV20-1|TRBD2|TRBJ2-3
CSAGLVGDTQYF
TGCAGTGCTGGACTAGTCGGAGATACGCAGTATTTT
>NA|TRBV2|NA|TRBJ2-1
CASGSGHPNSYNEQFF
TGTGCCAGCGGATCGGGACACCCGAACTCCTACAATGAGCAGTTCTTC
>few|TRBV6-1|NA|TRBJ2-6
CASSEEAGGANVLTF
TGTGCCAGCAGTGAAGAAGCGGGTGGGGCCAACGTCCTGACTTTC
>few|TRBV18|TRBD1|TRBJ2-7
CASSLESGTVAYEQYF
TGTGCCAGCTCATTAGAGTCCGGGACAGTCGCCTACGAGCAGTACTTC
>NA|TRBV5-1|NA|TRBJ2-3
CASSLGRVDTQYF
TGCGCCAGCAGCTTGGGCAGGGTGGATACGCAGTATTTT
>many|TRBV28|NA|TRBJ2-2
CASSPHPGQTRTGELFF
TGTGCCAGCAGTCCTCACCCCGGGCAGACGAGGACCGGGGAGCTGTTTTTT
>many|TRBV28|TRBD1|TRBJ2-5
CASSQDRVETQYF
TGTGCCAGCAGTCAAGACAGGGTGGAGACCCAGTACTTC
>NA|TRBV27|TRBD2|TRBJ2-3
CASTRAGPTDTQYF
TGTGCCAGCACGCGAGCGGGACCCACAGATACGCAGTATTTT
>many|TRBV27|NA|TRBJ2-7
CASSLGTPVEQYF
TGTGCCAGCAGTCTCGGGACCCCAGTGGAGCAGTACTTC
>few|TRBV5-1|NA|TRBJ1-4
CASTGSNEKLFF
TGCGCCAGCACAGGCAGTAATGAAAAACTGTTTTTT
>few|TRBV30|NA|TRBJ1-5
CASSFSGSNQPQHF
TGTGCCAGTAGTTTTTCAGGGAGCAATCAGCCCCAGCATTTT
>NA|TRBV15|NA|TRBJ2-1
CATSRDRLSRNEQFF
TGTGCCACCAGCAGAGACCGTCTCTCTAGGAATGAGCAGTTCTTC
>few|TRBV5-1|NA|TRBJ1-1
CASSLDRGTNTEAFF
TGCGCCAGCAGCTTGGATCGGGGAACGAACACTGAAGCTTTCTTT
>many|TRBV7-8|NA|TRBJ2-7
CASSLEGLASYEQYF
TGTGCCAGCAGCTTAGAGGGACTGGCCTCCTACGAGCAGTACTTC
>NA|TRBV7-9|NA|TRBJ2-3
CASFESTDTQYF
TGTGCCAGCTTCGAATCCACAGATACGCAGTATTTT
>NA|TRBV19|NA|TRBJ2-7
CATKNQARSYEQYF
TGTGCCACAAAAAATCAGGCCAGGTCCTACGAGCAGTACTTC
>many|TRBV24-1|NA|TRBJ2-7
CATSRTSSYEQYF
TGTGCCACCAGCCGGACGAGCTCCTACGAGCAGTACTTC
>NA|TRBV6-1|NA|TRBJ1-1
CASSGPRNKNTEAFF
TGTGCCAGCAGTGGCCCTAGGAACAAAAACACTGAAGCTTTCTTT
>NA|TRBV12-5|TRBD1|TRBJ2-7
CASGLPGDRKYEQYF
TGTGCTAGTGGTTTGCCAGGGGACAGAAAATACGAGCAGTACTTC
>NA|TRBV6-6|NA|TRBJ2-3
CASSYSVRLTDTQYF
TGTGCCAGCAGTTACTCGGTTAGACTCACAGATACGCAGTATTTT
>NA|TRBV6-1|NA|TRBJ1-1
CASSDRTTGRVKIAEAFF
TGTGCCAGCAGTGATAGAACGACAGGACGGGTAAAGATCGCTGAAGCTTTCTTT
>many|TRBV11-1|TRBD2|TRBJ2-7
CASSRGTSDYEQYF
TGTGCCAGCAGCCGCGGGACTAGCGACTACGAGCAGTACTTC
>NA|TRBV5-1|NA|TRBJ2-5
CASSWTIQETQYF
TGCGCCAGCAGCTGGACTATCCAAGAGACCCAGTACTTC
>NA|TRBV19|NA|TRBJ2-7
CASSIAHLGNYEQYF
TGTGCCAGTAGTATAGCCCATTTGGGTAACTACGAGCAGTACTTC
>few|TRBV9|NA|TRBJ2-3
CASSVTGSGDTQYF
TGTGCCAGCAGCGTAACCGGGAGTGGAGATACGCAGTATTTT
>NA|TRBV12-3/TRBV12-4|TRBD2|TRBJ2-7
CASYPGTSGYEQYF
TGTGCCAGCTATCCCGGGACTAGCGGGTACGAGCAGTACTTC
>NA|TRBV28|TRBD1|TRBJ2-2
CASRPGTGVNGELFF
TGTGCCAGCAGACCCGGGACAGGGGTTAACGGGGAGCTGTTTTTT
>NA|TRBV7-9|TRBD1|TRBJ1-1
CASSLQGQADTEAFF
TGTGCCAGCAGCCTCCAAGGACAGGCCGACACTGAAGCTTTCTTT
>NA|TRBV5-1|TRBD1|TRBJ2-7
CASSKDRPVNYEQYF
TGCGCCAGCAGCAAGGACAGGCCCGTAAACTACGAGCAGTACTTC
>many|TRBV5-1|NA|TRBJ2-1
CASSLAGTTNNDQFF
TGCGCCAGCAGCTTGGCCGGGACGACTAACAATGACCAGTTCTTC
>NA|TRBV15|NA|TRBJ1-6
CATSGDPRASPLHF
TGTGCCACCAGCGGAGATCCCAGGGCATCACCCCTCCACTTT
>once|TRBV11-1|NA|TRBJ2-5
CASRRWDQETQYF
TGTGCCAGCAGGAGGTGGGACCAAGAGACCCAGTACTTC
>few|TRBV19|NA|TRBJ1-2
CASSIVGRSYYGYTF
TGTGCCAGTAGTATAGTTGGCAGGTCTTACTATGGCTACACCTTC
>NA|TRBV20-1|NA|TRBJ2-7
CSAAETYEQYF
TGCAGTGCTGCAGAAACCTACGAGCAGTACTTC
>few|TRBV6-5|NA|TRBJ1-5
CASSYGRPPGVNQPQHF
TGTGCCAGCAGTTACGGCCGTCCCCCAGGGGTCAATCAGCCCCAGCATTTT
>many|TRBV18|NA|TRBJ2-3
CASSRSGRTDTQYF
TGTGCCAGCTCACGCTCGGGACGCACAGATACGCAGTATTTT
>NA|TRBV20-1|NA|TRBJ2-7
CSAQTPGSRYEQYF
TGCAGTGCCCAAACCCCGGGGAGCAGGTACGAGCAGTACTTC
>few|TRBV10-3|TRBD1|TRBJ2-1
CAISAGTGDYNEQFF
TGTGCCATCAGTGCCGGGACAGGGGATTACAATGAGCAGTTCTTC
>NA|TRBV7-8|NA|TRBJ1-2
CASSLTGEGYGYTF
TGTGCCAGCAGCTTAACCGGGGAGGGCTATGGCTACACCTTC
>NA|TRBV29-1|NA|TRBJ1-1
CSVEVNTEAFF
TGCAGCGTGGAGGTGAACACTGAAGCTTTCTTT
>NA|TRBV9|NA|TRBJ2-5
CASSVGVQETQYF
TGTGCCAGCAGCGTTGGAGTACAAGAGACCCAGTACTTC
>few|TRBV11-3|TRBD2|TRBJ2-5
CASSLGPGLVETQYF
TGTGCCAGCAGCTTAGGACCGGGACTAGTGGAGACCCAGTACTTC
>NA|TRBV20-1|NA|TRBJ1-4
CSAPQHSEKLFF
TGCAGTGCCCCTCAGCATAGCGAAAAACTGTTTTTT
>once|TRBV5-1|NA|TRBJ1-1
CASSLVQISYTEAFF
TGTGCCAGCAGCTTAGTCCAGATTTCATACACTGAAGCTTTCTTT
>few|TRBV5-1|NA|TRBJ1-1
CASSLEGRSTEAFF
TGTGCCAGCAGCTTAGAGGGGCGAAGTACTGAAGCTTTCTTT
>NA|TRBV12-3/TRBV12-4|NA|TRBJ1-3
CASRRMWWGKNGNTIYF
TGTGCCAGCAGGAGGATGTGGTGGGGGAAGAATGGAAACACCATATATTTT